This T cell receptor (beta chain) was observed in a study of T cell responses to AZD1222 COVID-19 vaccine. Study-level results: Spike-wide coverage was observed for vaccine-associated CD4 TCRs, with dominant responses at 160-218 and 743-854. Repertoire collection took place solely once the T cell response had peaked. A reported finding is that nearly half of spike-specific TCRs target unmutated variant regions.

Remarks on this clone: The antigen remains undetermined. Other DNA sequences in this sample translate to the same CDR3.

Germline V gives CDR1 ENHRY, CDR2 SYGVKD. V lost 0 bases to trimming and J lost 2 bases, with 10 bases between them. The CDR3 runs to 15 residues. Timing groups of about 4 and about 12 weeks for second doses were pooled. The data were produced by immunoSEQ multiplex PCR, yet TCRdb's version contains in-frame clones alone and is incomplete. The sample contains just under 150,000 clones, over 85% of which appear only once. The sequenced sample was peripheral blood, obtained 28 days after the second AZD1222 dose. The V gene is TRBV10-3, the J gene TRBJ2-5; D is unclear. This clonotype originated in an adult who received the AZD1222 COVID-19 vaccine. CDR3 residues: CAISESTAEQETQYF. CDR3 DNA: TGTGCCATCAGTGAGTCGACGGCAGAACAAGAGACCCAGTACTTC.